This is a list of T cell receptor beta chains from one sample in a study of regulatory T cells in long-lasting Graves disease. TCRdb re-called the multiplex PCR reads through MiXCR, storing one row per CDR3 protein. The table shows hundreds of thousands of distinct CDR3 sequences, with around 15% occurring only once. These data also formed part of another study, on T cells in Graves' hyperthyroidism and ophthalmopathy.

Sample: peripheral blood mononuclear cells (PBMCs), taken at new diagnosis, from a patient treated with antithyroid drugs. The receptors shown here come from a woman aged 25 to 39 with Graves disease. Both conserved end residues are part of each CDR3. The order of the fields is clone size, V gene, J gene, D gene, CDR3 protein, CDR3 DNA. The D gene is left open where the match is weak. Clone sizes are given selectively: once, few, many, or a class where the clone is expanded.

>many|TRBV28|TRBJ2-7|TRBD1
CASSPMGQGNSYEQYF
TGTGCCAGCAGTCCCATGGGACAGGGGAACTCCTACGAGCAGTACTTC
>many|TRBV24-1|TRBJ1-1|NA
CATSDQDTPPFF
TGTGCCACCAGTGACCAGGACACTCCACCTTTCTTT
>many|TRBV28|TRBJ1-1|NA
CASSLRKGGLVTEAFF
TGTGCCAGCAGTTTAAGAAAGGGGGGGCTTGTCACTGAAGCTTTCTTT
>few|TRBV6-2/TRBV6-3|TRBJ2-4|NA
CASSYSTGDVGKNIQYF
TGTGCCAGCAGTTACTCGACGGGAGATGTAGGCAAAAACATTCAGTACTTC
>many|TRBV11-2|TRBJ2-1|TRBD2
CASSPLAGVFHEQFF
TGTGCCAGCAGCCCGCTAGCGGGAGTGTTCCATGAGCAGTTCTTC
>many|TRBV7-8|TRBJ1-1|NA
CASSLRAENTEAFF
TGTGCCAGCAGCTTAAGGGCGGAGAACACTGAAGCTTTCTTT
>many|TRBV7-3|TRBJ2-5|NA
CASSRSVSETQYF
TGTGCCAGCAGCCGTAGCGTTTCCGAGACCCAGTACTTC
>NA|TRBV3-1|TRBJ2-2|TRBD2
CASSRFSAGAGGELFF
TGTGCCAGCAGCCGGTTTTCGGCGGGAGCCGGCGGGGAGCTGTTTTTT
>few|TRBV5-1|TRBJ2-1|NA
CASSYMRAQPGSSNEQFF
TGTGCCAGCAGCTACATGAGGGCACAACCGGGGTCGAGCAATGAGCAGTTCTTC
>many|TRBV18|TRBJ1-4|NA
CASRKTGREEKLFF
TGTGCCAGCCGAAAAACGGGTCGTGAAGAAAAACTGTTTTTT
>few|TRBV7-6|TRBJ2-2|TRBD2
CASSLEASGRLGTGELFF
TGTGCCAGCAGCTTAGAGGCTAGCGGGAGACTGGGCACCGGGGAGCTGTTTTTT
>many|TRBV2|TRBJ1-5|TRBD1
CASSSGTDNSNQPQHF
TGTGCCAGCAGCTCCGGGACAGATAATAGCAATCAGCCCCAGCATTTT
>many|TRBV3-1|TRBJ2-3|TRBD2
CASSQTTSGTDTQYF
TGTGCCAGCAGCCAGACAACTAGCGGCACAGATACGCAGTATTTT
>few|TRBV7-2|TRBJ2-3|NA
CASGQGTSTDTQYF
TGTGCCAGCGGGCAAGGGACTAGCACAGATACGCAGTATTTT
>NA|TRBV4-2|TRBJ1-1|NA
CASSQSGGSNTEAFF
TGTGCCAGCAGCCAATCGGGAGGTAGTAACACTGAAGCTTTCTTT
>many|TRBV7-9|TRBJ2-7|TRBD1
CASSPRTGLLYEQYF
TGTGCCAGCAGCCCAAGGACAGGGCTTTTGTACGAGCAGTACTTC
>NA|TRBV7-2|TRBJ1-1|NA
CASSFSDRLNTEAFF
TGTGCCAGCAGTTTTTCGGACAGACTGAACACTGAAGCTTTCTTT
>few|TRBV30|TRBJ2-5|TRBD1
CAWATGGFQETQYF
TGTGCCTGGGCCACAGGGGGATTCCAAGAGACCCAGTACTTC
>NA|TRBV6-4|TRBJ2-1|NA
CASSGSSEGEQFF
TGTGCCAGCAGTGGGAGTAGTGAAGGCGAGCAGTTCTTC
>many|TRBV15|TRBJ1-4|NA
CATSRDWARNEKLFF
TGTGCCACCAGCAGAGATTGGGCCCGTAATGAAAAACTGTTTTTT
>NA|TRBV14|TRBJ2-1|NA
CASSPAGTLLNEQFF
TGTGCCAGCAGCCCAGCCGGGACGCTCCTCAATGAGCAGTTCTTC
>NA|TRBV5-6|TRBJ1-5|TRBD1
CASSFGGQGSTPQHF
TGTGCCAGCAGCTTCGGCGGACAGGGGTCGACGCCCCAGCATTTT
>many|TRBV12-3/TRBV12-4|TRBJ2-2|NA
CASSGMAGELFF
TGTGCCAGCAGCGGGATGGCCGGGGAGCTGTTTTTT
>NA|TRBV6-1|TRBJ2-7|NA
CASSQRDASDYEQYF
TGTGCCAGCAGCCAGAGGGACGCGTCTGACTACGAGCAGTACTTC
>few|TRBV27|TRBJ2-7|NA
CAGSFRAPHLYEQYF
TGTGCCGGCAGTTTTCGTGCGCCCCACCTCTACGAGCAGTACTTC
>few|TRBV15|TRBJ1-5|NA
CATSRDGSNQPQHF
TGTGCCACCAGCAGAGACGGAAGCAATCAGCCCCAGCATTTT
>NA|TRBV20-1|TRBJ1-2|NA
CSARRPGGFYGYTF
TGCAGTGCTAGACGGCCCGGGGGATTTTATGGCTACACCTTC
>many|TRBV28|TRBJ2-5|NA
CASSFGVPRPLPRQEIQETQYF
TGTGCCAGCAGTTTTGGTGTTCCTAGGCCACTACCCAGACAGGAGATCCAAGAGACCCAGTACTTC
>NA|TRBV6-1|TRBJ2-2|TRBD1
CASSQRARGRKNSVTGELFF
TGTGCCAGCAGCCAACGGGCGAGGGGGCGGAAAAACTCTGTCACCGGGGAGCTGTTTTTT
>many|TRBV3-1|TRBJ1-1|NA
CASSPFRQRVNTEAFF
TGTGCCAGCAGCCCGTTCCGACAGAGAGTGAACACTGAAGCTTTCTTT
>few|TRBV9|TRBJ1-2|NA
CASSVDRVDGYTF
TGTGCCAGCAGCGTAGACAGAGTGGATGGCTACACCTTC
>many|TRBV20-1|TRBJ2-5|TRBD2
CSALKLAGGKETQYF
TGCAGTGCCCTTAAACTAGCGGGAGGGAAGGAGACCCAGTACTTC
>NA|TRBV7-9|TRBJ1-1|NA
CASSFSLLGMVESFF
TGTGCCAGCAGCTTCTCCTTACTGGGGATGGTTGAATCTTTCTTT
>many|TRBV2|TRBJ1-4|TRBD1
CASSESGQNNEKLFF
TGTGCCAGCAGTGAATCGGGACAGAATAATGAAAAACTGTTTTTT
>many|TRBV28|TRBJ2-7|NA
CASSLGLPPHEQYF
TGTGCCAGCAGTTTAGGGCTGCCCCCGCACGAGCAGTACTTC
>many|TRBV20-1|TRBJ1-2|TRBD1
CSAQSRDRLGYTF
TGCAGTGCTCAGTCCCGGGACAGGTTAGGCTACACCTTC
>NA|TRBV19|TRBJ2-7|TRBD1
CASSIEGGAPYEQYF
TGTGCCAGTAGTATAGAAGGGGGCGCCCCGTACGAGCAGTACTTC
>few|TRBV30|TRBJ1-3|NA
CAWSAGFTGNTIYF
TGTGCCTGGAGTGCAGGGTTCACTGGAAACACCATATATTTT
>few|TRBV19|TRBJ2-1|TRBD2
CASRGLAGSGEQFF
TGTGCCAGTAGGGGACTAGCGGGGTCCGGTGAGCAGTTCTTC
>few|TRBV3-1|TRBJ1-2|TRBD1
CASSQTGQGGGYTF
TGTGCCAGCAGCCAAACCGGACAGGGTGGCGGCTACACCTTC
>few|TRBV20-1|TRBJ1-5|NA
CNARDTGTGPQHF
TGCAATGCTAGAGATACGGGCACAGGGCCCCAGCATTTT
>many|TRBV20-1|TRBJ2-7|NA
CSGEAEAYEQYF
TGCAGTGGTGAGGCAGAGGCCTACGAGCAGTACTTC
>many|TRBV28|TRBJ2-7|TRBD2
CASSFGLAGKGLIYEQYF
TGTGCCAGCAGTTTTGGACTAGCGGGAAAAGGGCTTATTTACGAGCAGTACTTC
>few|TRBV24-1|TRBJ2-1|TRBD1
CATSSQGAFNNEQFF
TGTGCCACCAGTTCACAGGGGGCGTTTAACAATGAGCAGTTCTTC
>many|TRBV2|TRBJ2-2|NA
CASTRVGDTGELFF
TGTGCCAGCACCCGGGTGGGCGACACCGGGGAGCTGTTTTTT
>few|TRBV5-1|TRBJ1-1|NA
CASMSRGTEAFF
TGCGCCAGCATGAGTAGAGGAACTGAAGCTTTCTTT
>NA|TRBV6-5|TRBJ2-1|NA
CASSYSLPAGSYNERFF
TGTGCCAGCAGTTACTCTTTGCCGGCCGGCTCCTACAATGAGCGGTTCTTC
>many|TRBV6-1|TRBJ1-4|NA
CASRARRSYEKLFF
TGTGCCAGCCGAGCCCGGCGGTCCTATGAAAAACTGTTTTTT